A selection of T cell receptor beta chains follows, all from one sample in a study of blood T cells in healthy people across ages. TCRdb re-called the 5' RACE reads through MiXCR, storing one row per CDR3 protein. Of 1.6 million or so distinct CDR3 sequences listed, about 32% are singletons. The sequencing input was blood. Receptors originate from a young woman in good health. Both conserved end residues are part of each CDR3. Fields, in order: D gene, V gene, clone size, J gene, CDR3 protein, CDR3 DNA. The D gene is left open where the match is weak. Only some rows state a clone size, as once, few, many or a class for expanded clones.

D gene: TRBD1; V gene: TRBV7-8; clone size: NA; J gene: TRBJ2-7; CDR3 protein: CVSRQRDRAYEQYF; CDR3 DNA: TGTGTCAGCAGGCAACGGGACAGAGCCTACGAGCAGTACTTC
D gene: NA; V gene: TRBV7-2; clone size: NA; J gene: TRBJ1-2; CDR3 protein: CASSLGVPYYGYTF; CDR3 DNA: TGTGCCAGCAGCTTGGGGGTCCCCTACTATGGCTACACCTTC
D gene: NA; V gene: TRBV29-1; clone size: NA; J gene: TRBJ1-1; CDR3 protein: CSVDDGGLTEAFF; CDR3 DNA: TGCAGCGTTGATGATGGGGGACTCACTGAAGCTTTCTTT
D gene: TRBD1; V gene: TRBV20-1; clone size: few; J gene: TRBJ1-5; CDR3 protein: CSASEDRARNQPQHF; CDR3 DNA: TGCAGTGCTAGTGAGGACAGGGCTCGCAATCAGCCCCAGCATTTT
D gene: TRBD2; V gene: TRBV7-3; clone size: many; J gene: TRBJ2-3; CDR3 protein: CASSASSGRARPDTQYF; CDR3 DNA: TGTGCCAGCAGCGCCTCCAGCGGGAGGGCCCGCCCAGATACGCAGTATTTT
D gene: TRBD1; V gene: TRBV18; clone size: NA; J gene: TRBJ2-5; CDR3 protein: CASSPGTGRQETQYF; CDR3 DNA: TGTGCCAGCTCACCAGGGACAGGTCGACAAGAGACCCAGTACTTC
D gene: NA; V gene: TRBV28; clone size: NA; J gene: TRBJ2-5; CDR3 protein: CASSYIQEVETQYF; CDR3 DNA: TGTGCCAGCAGTTATATCCAGGAGGTTGAGACCCAGTACTTC
D gene: NA; V gene: TRBV5-1; clone size: NA; J gene: TRBJ2-7; CDR3 protein: CASSLDSGTRSYEQYF; CDR3 DNA: TGCGCCAGCAGCTTGGATTCCGGGACACGCTCCTACGAGCAGTACTTC
D gene: NA; V gene: TRBV9; clone size: NA; J gene: TRBJ2-7; CDR3 protein: CASSVGMGSQGYEQYF; CDR3 DNA: TGTGCCAGCAGCGTAGGGATGGGAAGCCAGGGCTACGAGCAGTACTTC
D gene: NA; V gene: TRBV15; clone size: NA; J gene: TRBJ2-3; CDR3 protein: CATSRGLTQDTQYF; CDR3 DNA: TGTGCCACCAGCAGAGGGTTGACGCAGGATACGCAGTATTTT
D gene: NA; V gene: TRBV12-3/TRBV12-4; clone size: NA; J gene: TRBJ2-7; CDR3 protein: CASSLAIAGTSYNEQYF; CDR3 DNA: TGTGCCAGCAGTTTAGCGATTGCGGGAACCTCCTACAATGAGCAGTACTTC
D gene: NA; V gene: TRBV20-1; clone size: NA; J gene: TRBJ2-3; CDR3 protein: CSALSRGTDTQYF; CDR3 DNA: TGCAGTGCCCTTAGTCGGGGCACAGATACGCAGTATTTT
D gene: TRBD1; V gene: TRBV28; clone size: many; J gene: TRBJ1-2; CDR3 protein: CASRDRGNYGYTF; CDR3 DNA: TGCGCCAGCAGGGACAGGGGGAACTATGGCTACACCTTC
D gene: NA; V gene: TRBV18; clone size: NA; J gene: TRBJ1-2; CDR3 protein: CASSIAGTDYGYTF; CDR3 DNA: TGTGCCAGCTCAATTGCCGGGACCGACTATGGCTACACCTTC
D gene: NA; V gene: TRBV29-1; clone size: many; J gene: TRBJ2-7; CDR3 protein: CSGARTGTTYEQYF; CDR3 DNA: TGCAGCGGAGCTCGAACCGGGACAACCTACGAGCAGTACTTC
D gene: NA; V gene: TRBV7-8; clone size: few; J gene: TRBJ1-5; CDR3 protein: CASSFSGDNQPQHF; CDR3 DNA: TGTGCCAGCAGCTTTAGCGGGGACAATCAGCCCCAGCATTTT
D gene: TRBD2; V gene: TRBV20-1; clone size: NA; J gene: TRBJ2-3; CDR3 protein: CSARVSGGFGTDTQYF; CDR3 DNA: TGCAGTGCTAGAGTTAGCGGGGGGTTTGGCACAGATACGCAGTATTTT
D gene: TRBD1; V gene: TRBV28; clone size: NA; J gene: TRBJ2-3; CDR3 protein: CASWASGQRTDTQYF; CDR3 DNA: TGTGCCAGCTGGGCTTCGGGACAGCGCACAGATACGCAGTATTTT
D gene: NA; V gene: TRBV5-1; clone size: NA; J gene: TRBJ1-5; CDR3 protein: CASSLGDRLEQPQHF; CDR3 DNA: TGCGCCAGCAGCTTGGGGGACCGGTTGGAACAGCCCCAGCATTTT
D gene: TRBD2; V gene: TRBV20-1; clone size: few; J gene: TRBJ2-7; CDR3 protein: CSARDWAGESETTSYEQYF; CDR3 DNA: TGCAGTGCTAGAGATTGGGCGGGAGAATCAGAGACGACCTCCTACGAGCAGTACTTC
D gene: NA; V gene: TRBV7-9; clone size: NA; J gene: TRBJ2-3; CDR3 protein: CASSLIRRLSADTQYF; CDR3 DNA: TGTGCCAGCAGCTTAATACGGAGACTTAGCGCAGATACGCAGTATTTT
D gene: NA; V gene: TRBV2; clone size: NA; J gene: TRBJ2-3; CDR3 protein: CAKRQANTDTQYF; CDR3 DNA: TGTGCCAAAAGACAGGCAAACACAGATACGCAGTATTTT
D gene: TRBD2; V gene: TRBV7-6; clone size: once; J gene: TRBJ2-5; CDR3 protein: CASSSFSGGTKATQETQYF; CDR3 DNA: TGTGCCAGCAGCTCATTTAGCGGGGGGACGAAAGCCACTCAAGAGACCCAGTACTTC
D gene: TRBD1; V gene: TRBV9; clone size: few; J gene: TRBJ1-2; CDR3 protein: CASSVRTGSGYTF; CDR3 DNA: TGTGCCAGCAGCGTTCGGACAGGGAGTGGCTACACCTTC
D gene: NA; V gene: TRBV2; clone size: NA; J gene: TRBJ1-1; CDR3 protein: CASSRDAETEAFF; CDR3 DNA: TGTGCCAGCAGTCGGGACGCCGAGACTGAAGCTTTCTTT
D gene: TRBD1; V gene: TRBV11-2; clone size: few; J gene: TRBJ2-5; CDR3 protein: CASRPRTGGGETQYF; CDR3 DNA: TGTGCCAGCAGACCACGGACAGGGGGCGGAGAGACCCAGTACTTC
D gene: NA; V gene: TRBV15; clone size: few; J gene: TRBJ2-1; CDR3 protein: CATRRDYNEQFF; CDR3 DNA: TGTGCCACCAGGAGGGACTACAATGAGCAGTTCTTC
D gene: NA; V gene: TRBV4-1; clone size: NA; J gene: TRBJ2-3; CDR3 protein: CASSQYPGFSTDTQYF; CDR3 DNA: TGCGCCAGCAGCCAATATCCGGGTTTTAGCACAGATACGCAGTATTTT
D gene: TRBD2; V gene: TRBV6-2/TRBV6-3; clone size: NA; J gene: TRBJ2-7; CDR3 protein: CASKVDIAGGSYNEQYF; CDR3 DNA: TGTGCCAGCAAAGTTGATATAGCGGGAGGGTCCTACAATGAGCAGTACTTC
D gene: TRBD1; V gene: TRBV29-1; clone size: many; J gene: TRBJ2-7; CDR3 protein: CSGGQDYEQYF; CDR3 DNA: TGCAGCGGGGGACAGGACTACGAGCAGTACTTC
D gene: TRBD1; V gene: TRBV7-3; clone size: few; J gene: TRBJ2-7; CDR3 protein: CASSLGTALNYEQYF; CDR3 DNA: TGTGCCAGCAGCTTAGGGACAGCTCTAAACTACGAGCAGTACTTC
D gene: NA; V gene: TRBV20-1; clone size: few; J gene: TRBJ2-3; CDR3 protein: CSADRDSSSTDTQYF; CDR3 DNA: TGCAGTGCAGACCGGGACTCCTCTAGCACAGATACGCAGTATTTT
D gene: TRBD2; V gene: TRBV5-1; clone size: few; J gene: TRBJ2-5; CDR3 protein: CASSSGLAGPIGAQYF; CDR3 DNA: TGCGCCAGCAGCTCGGGACTAGCGGGGCCAATAGGGGCCCAGTACTTC
D gene: NA; V gene: TRBV15; clone size: many; J gene: TRBJ2-1; CDR3 protein: CATSRRDGPYNEQFF; CDR3 DNA: TGTGCCACCAGCAGACGGGACGGACCCTACAATGAGCAGTTCTTC
D gene: NA; V gene: TRBV20-1; clone size: NA; J gene: TRBJ2-7; CDR3 protein: CSAQTAVTYEQYF; CDR3 DNA: TGCAGTGCCCAGACGGCCGTCACCTACGAGCAGTACTTC
D gene: NA; V gene: TRBV5-6; clone size: few; J gene: TRBJ2-1; CDR3 protein: CASSLFEQRNEQFF; CDR3 DNA: TGTGCCAGCAGCTTGTTTGAACAGCGCAATGAGCAGTTCTTC
D gene: NA; V gene: TRBV4-1; clone size: few; J gene: TRBJ2-1; CDR3 protein: CASSPGPRGPDNEQFF; CDR3 DNA: TGCGCCAGCAGCCCCGGGCCCCGGGGCCCCGACAATGAGCAGTTCTTC
D gene: NA; V gene: TRBV7-9; clone size: NA; J gene: TRBJ2-3; CDR3 protein: CASSSGGARGDTQYF; CDR3 DNA: TGTGCCAGCAGCTCCGGGGGAGCGCGTGGAGATACGCAGTATTTT
D gene: NA; V gene: TRBV24-1; clone size: once; J gene: TRBJ2-1; CDR3 protein: CATSVLSGSYNEQFF; CDR3 DNA: TGTGCCACCAGTGTCCTGTCCGGGTCCTACAATGAGCAGTTCTTC
D gene: TRBD2; V gene: TRBV25-1; clone size: NA; J gene: TRBJ2-5; CDR3 protein: CASSEGGRAWETQYF; CDR3 DNA: TGTGCCAGCAGTGAGGGCGGGAGGGCCTGGGAGACCCAGTACTTC
D gene: TRBD2; V gene: TRBV7-2; clone size: NA; J gene: TRBJ2-5; CDR3 protein: CASSWGGLVCWETRYF; CDR3 DNA: TGTGCCAGCAGCTGGGGGGGACTAGTATGTTGGGAGACCCGGTACTTC
D gene: NA; V gene: TRBV7-2; clone size: NA; J gene: TRBJ1-2; CDR3 protein: CASSLGGSSNYGYTF; CDR3 DNA: TGTGCCAGCAGCTTAGGTGGCAGTAGTAACTATGGCTACACCTTC
D gene: TRBD1; V gene: TRBV5-5; clone size: NA; J gene: TRBJ2-7; CDR3 protein: CASSSITGGQETRYF; CDR3 DNA: TGTGCCAGCAGCAGTATCACAGGGGGCCAAGAGACCCGGTACTTC
D gene: NA; V gene: TRBV6-1; clone size: few; J gene: TRBJ2-5; CDR3 protein: CASTLNGSRQETQYF; CDR3 DNA: TGTGCCAGCACCTTAAACGGGAGCCGTCAAGAGACCCAGTACTTC